The clone carrying this T cell receptor beta chain was picked up one time. TCR beta VDJ and CDR3 profiles were obtained from a genomic DNA template. TCRdb ran MiXCR on the reads and lists one entry per CDR3 protein. The table shows about 200,000 distinct CDR3 sequences, with 65% occurring only once. The patients chosen for sequencing had shown expansion of CD8+CD57+ cells (detected by flow cytometry). The patients, all of them, had severe acquired aplastic anemia. The blood sampling took place in patients who had so far received no therapy. The entry originates in a study of CD8+CD57+ T cells in acquired aplastic anemia. Turning to the study itself: Sorted CD4+ and CD8+ cells yielded approximately 3.4 ug of DNA on average.

The CDR3 is 17 residues long. Germline V gene data show CDR1 as SNHLY and CDR2 as FYNNEI. The germline V and J ends were trimmed by 6 bases and 1 base, with 22 bases remaining between them. Sequenced sample: sorted CD4+, CD8+, or CD8+CD57+ T cells (not recorded which) from PBMCs. The rearrangement uses TRBV2 and TRBJ2-7; D gene uncertain. This TCR was recovered from a human donor with aplastic anemia. The CDR3 is CASSLTLGAAGSYEQYF. The CDR3 bases are TGTGCCAGCAGCCTAACGCTAGGCGCGGCAGGATCCTACGAGCAGTACTTC.